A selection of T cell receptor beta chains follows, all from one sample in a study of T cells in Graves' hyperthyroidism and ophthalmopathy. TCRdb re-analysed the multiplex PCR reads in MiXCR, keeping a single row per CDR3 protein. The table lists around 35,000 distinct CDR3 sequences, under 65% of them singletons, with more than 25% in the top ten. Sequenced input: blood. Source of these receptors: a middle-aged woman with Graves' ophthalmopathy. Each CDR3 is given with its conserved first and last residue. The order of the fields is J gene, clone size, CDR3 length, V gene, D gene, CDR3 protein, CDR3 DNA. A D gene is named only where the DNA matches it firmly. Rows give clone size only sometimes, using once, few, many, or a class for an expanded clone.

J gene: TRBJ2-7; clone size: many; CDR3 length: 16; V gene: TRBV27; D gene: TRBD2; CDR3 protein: CASSLTGTSVSSEQYF; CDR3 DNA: TGTGCCAGCAGTTTAACCGGGACTAGCGTCTCCTCCGAGCAGTACTTC
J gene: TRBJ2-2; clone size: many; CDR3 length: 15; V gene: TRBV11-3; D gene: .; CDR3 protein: CASSPPVANTGELFF; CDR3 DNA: TGTGCCAGCAGCCCGCCGGTAGCGAACACCGGGGAGCTGTTTTTT
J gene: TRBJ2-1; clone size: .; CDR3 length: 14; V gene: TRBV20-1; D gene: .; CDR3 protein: CSAQDYLDYNEQFF; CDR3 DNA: TGCAGTGCTCAAGACTACCTAGACTACAATGAGCAGTTCTTC
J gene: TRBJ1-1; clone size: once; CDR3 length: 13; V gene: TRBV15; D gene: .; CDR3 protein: CATSPTYTGTAFF; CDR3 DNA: TGTGCCACCAGCCCAACTTACACGGGTACAGCTTTCTTT
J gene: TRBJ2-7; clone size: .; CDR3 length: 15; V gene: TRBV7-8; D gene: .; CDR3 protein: CAGSPSGLYYNEQYF; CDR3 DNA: TGTGCCGGCAGCCCGTCGGGACTCTATTACAATGAGCAGTACTTT
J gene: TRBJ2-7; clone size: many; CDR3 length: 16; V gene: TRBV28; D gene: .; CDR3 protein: CASSPSSAGDSYEQYF; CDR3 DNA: TGTGCCAGCAGTCCTTCCTCGGCAGGTGATTCCTACGAGCAGTACTTC
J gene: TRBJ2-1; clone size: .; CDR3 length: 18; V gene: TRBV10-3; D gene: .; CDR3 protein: CAISDTIAVTDTNNEQSF; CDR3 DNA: TGTGCCATCAGTGATACGATCGCCGTGACAGATACTAACAATGAGCAGTCCTTC
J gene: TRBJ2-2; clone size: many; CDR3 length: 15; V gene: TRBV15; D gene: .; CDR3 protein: CATSLGVAGTGELFF; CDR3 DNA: TGTGCCACCAGCCTTGGGGTAGCTGGCACCGGGGAGCTGTTTTTT
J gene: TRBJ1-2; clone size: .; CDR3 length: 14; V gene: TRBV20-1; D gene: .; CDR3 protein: CSVVRAQRVGGYTF; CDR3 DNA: TGCAGTGTCGTCCGGGCCCAACGCGTAGGAGGCTACACCTTC
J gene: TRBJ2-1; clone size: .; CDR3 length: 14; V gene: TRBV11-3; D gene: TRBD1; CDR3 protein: CASRKQGSSYEQFF; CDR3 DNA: TGTGCCAGCAGAAAACAGGGGAGCTCCTACGAGCAGTTCTTC
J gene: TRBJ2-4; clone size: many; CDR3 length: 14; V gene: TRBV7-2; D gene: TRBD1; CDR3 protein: CASSSGTGKNIQYF; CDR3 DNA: TGTGCCAGCAGCTCCGGGACAGGCAAAAACATTCAGTACTTC
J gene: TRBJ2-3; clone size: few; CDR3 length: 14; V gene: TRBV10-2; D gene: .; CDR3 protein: CASSDSGSGYEQYF; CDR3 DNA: TGCGCCAGCAGTGATAGTGGTAGCGGCTATGAGCAGTATTTT
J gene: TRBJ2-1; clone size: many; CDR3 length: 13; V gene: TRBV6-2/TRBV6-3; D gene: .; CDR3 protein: CASSYGFHNEQFF; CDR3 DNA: TGTGCCAGCAGTTACGGGTTTCACAATGAGCAGTTCTTC
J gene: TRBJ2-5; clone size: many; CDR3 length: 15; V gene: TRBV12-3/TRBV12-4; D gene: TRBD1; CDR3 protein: CASSLQGQGQETQYF; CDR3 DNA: TGTGCCAGCAGTTTGCAGGGACAGGGCCAAGAGACCCAGTACTTC
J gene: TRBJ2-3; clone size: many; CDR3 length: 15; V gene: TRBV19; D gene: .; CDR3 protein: CASSTGVAGADTQYF; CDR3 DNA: TGTGCCAGTAGTACAGGGGTGGCAGGGGCAGATACGCAGTATTTT
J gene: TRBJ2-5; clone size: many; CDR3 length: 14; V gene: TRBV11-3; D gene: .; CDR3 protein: CASSLVGRRETQYF; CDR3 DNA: TGTGCCAGCAGCTTAGTCGGTAGACGCGAGACCCAGTACTTC
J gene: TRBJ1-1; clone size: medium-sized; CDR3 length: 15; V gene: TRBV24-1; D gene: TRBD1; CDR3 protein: CATPRMGQQNTEAFF; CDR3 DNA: TGTGCCACCCCAAGAATGGGACAGCAGAACACTGAAGCTTTCTTT
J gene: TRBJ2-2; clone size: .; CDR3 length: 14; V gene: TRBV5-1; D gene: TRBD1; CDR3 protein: CASSLDRGTGELFF; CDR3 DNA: TGCGCCAGCAGCTTGGACAGGGGCACCGGGGAGCTGTTTTTT
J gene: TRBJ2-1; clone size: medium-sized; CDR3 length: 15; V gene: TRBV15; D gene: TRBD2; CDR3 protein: CATSGIRDYHNEQFF; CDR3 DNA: TGTGCCACCAGCGGGATCCGGGACTACCACAATGAGCAGTTCTTC
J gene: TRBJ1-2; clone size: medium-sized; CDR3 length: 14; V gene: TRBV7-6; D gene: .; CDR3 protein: CASSATVGNYGYTF; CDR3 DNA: TGTGCCAGCAGCGCGACTGTTGGGAACTATGGCTACACCTTC
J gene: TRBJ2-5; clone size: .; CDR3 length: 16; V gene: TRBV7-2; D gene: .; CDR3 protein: CASSFRDRNTGETQYF; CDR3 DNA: TGTGCCAGCAGCTTCCGAGATCGGAACACCGGGGAGACCCAGTACTTC
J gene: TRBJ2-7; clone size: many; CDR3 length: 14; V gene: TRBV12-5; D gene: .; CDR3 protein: CASGRGGTQERQYF; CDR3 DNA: TGTGCTAGTGGACGTGGGGGGACACAAGAGCGGCAGTACTTC
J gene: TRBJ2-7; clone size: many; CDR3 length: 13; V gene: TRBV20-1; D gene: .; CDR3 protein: CSGRGGETYEQYF; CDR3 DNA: TGCAGTGGCCGAGGGGGGGAAACCTACGAGCAGTACTTC
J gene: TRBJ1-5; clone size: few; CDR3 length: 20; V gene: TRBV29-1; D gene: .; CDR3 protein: CSAINLPIPQEGTMGQPQHF; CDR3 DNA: TGCAGTGCCATTAACCTCCCCATACCCCAGGAGGGGACGATGGGACAGCCCCAGCATTTT
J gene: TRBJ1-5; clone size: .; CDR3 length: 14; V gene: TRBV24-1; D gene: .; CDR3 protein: CATSPQRSNQPQHF; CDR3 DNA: TGTGCCACCAGTCCGCAGAGGAGCAATCAGCCCCAGCATTTT
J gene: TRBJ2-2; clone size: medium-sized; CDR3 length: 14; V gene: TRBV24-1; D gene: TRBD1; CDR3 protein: CATRQGADTGELFF; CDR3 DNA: TGTGCCACTCGTCAGGGGGCGGACACCGGGGAGCTGTTTTTT
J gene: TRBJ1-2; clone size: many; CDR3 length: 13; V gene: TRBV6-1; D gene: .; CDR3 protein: CASRAAANYGYTF; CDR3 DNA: TGTGCCAGTCGGGCGGCGGCTAACTATGGCTACACCTTC
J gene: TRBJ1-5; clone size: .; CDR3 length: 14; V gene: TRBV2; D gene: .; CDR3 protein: CASRGAGSNQPQHF; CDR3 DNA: TGTGCCAGCAGGGGGGCAGGGAGCAATCAGCCCCAGCATTTT
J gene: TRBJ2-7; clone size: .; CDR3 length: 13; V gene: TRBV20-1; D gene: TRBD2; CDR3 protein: CSAGGTSGSLRYF; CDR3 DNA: TGCAGTGCTGGCGGGACTAGCGGGAGTTTGAGGTACTTC
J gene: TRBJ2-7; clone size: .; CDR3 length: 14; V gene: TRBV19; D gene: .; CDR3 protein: CASSDPPGAYEQYF; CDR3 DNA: TGTGCCAGTAGTGACCCCCCGGGAGCGTACGAGCAGTACTTC
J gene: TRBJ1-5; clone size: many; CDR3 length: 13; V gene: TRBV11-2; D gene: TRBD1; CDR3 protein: CASSLGTAQPQHF; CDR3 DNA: TGTGCCAGCAGCCTTGGGACAGCTCAGCCCCAGCATTTT
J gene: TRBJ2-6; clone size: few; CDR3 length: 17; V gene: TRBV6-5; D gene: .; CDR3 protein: CASSSHQDSSGANVLTF; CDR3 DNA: TGTGCCAGCAGTTCCCACCAGGACAGCTCTGGGGCCAACGTCCTGACTTTC
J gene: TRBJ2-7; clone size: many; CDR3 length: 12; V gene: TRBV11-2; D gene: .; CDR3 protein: CASSPTSYEQYF; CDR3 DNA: TGTGCCAGCAGCCCCACTTCCTACGAGCAGTACTTC
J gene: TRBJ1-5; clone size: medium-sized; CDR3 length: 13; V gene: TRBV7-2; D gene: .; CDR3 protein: CASSLDLNQPQHF; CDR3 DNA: TGTGCCAGCAGCTTAGATCTGAATCAGCCCCAGCATTTT
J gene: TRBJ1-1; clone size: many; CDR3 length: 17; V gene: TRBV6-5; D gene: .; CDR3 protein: CASSYSIGVLANTEAFF; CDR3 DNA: TGTGCCAGCAGTTACTCTATAGGGGTCTTGGCGAACACTGAAGCTTTCTTT